This T cell receptor beta chain was captured in a study of cytomegalovirus exposure and HLA in healthy donors. Overall study findings and caveats: Overall, roughly 160 TCR beta chains were annotated as cytomegalovirus-associated. What was likely a sequencing artifact was a cluster of highly shared sequence variants.

Primers: 60 Vbeta forward and 13 Jbeta reverse. The table came from immunoSEQ multiplex PCR; TCRdb's copy has only in-frame clones and leaves some out. This sample has 150,000 to 200,000 clones, with approximately 79% found just once. With V trimmed by 1 base and J by 2 bases, 15 bases remained unmatched. The germline CDR1 and CDR2 sequences are MNHEY and SMNVEV (reference sequence). The CDR3 consists of 21 residues. On this clone itself: Its antigen is unidentified.

The gene calls are TRBV27 and TRBJ2-3; 13 positions agree with TRBD2. The receptor was isolated from a woman aged 25 to 39 in good health and CMV-seropositive. Sequencing input: PBMCs. The CDR3 sequence: CASSLFQHPGLAGLNTDTQYF. CDR3 DNA sequence: TGTGCCAGCAGTTTATTTCAACATCCGGGACTAGCGGGACTAAACACAGATACGCAGTATTTT.